Listed here is a single TCR beta chain. The antigen it binds to is not known. No much larger clone exists at a distance of one base, and base qualities are not known. The entry originates in a study of blood T cell repertoires in COVID-19 (dated by TCRdb to about 2020). Turning to the overall study: The collaborator samples originated in the United States, Italy and Spain and spanned the acute and convalescent phases of COVID-19. The prospective study material was composed of cDNA or gDNA derived from T cells, B-cell-depleted T cells, or PBMCs. Subjects who had been exposed to COVID-19, were actively infected with it, or had recovered from it provided the deeply sampled blood TCRbeta repertoires that made up the dataset. The repertoires were made available in a free public database intended to serve as a resource for research on the immune response to SARS-CoV-2. The samples were drawn from the first 160 participants of the ongoing ImmuneRACE study and from under 1,500 subjects provided by 6 global collaborators. The sample metadata nearly always contained a de-identified subject ID, COVID-19 status, age in years and sex. Where available, HLA class I and class II types were taken from metadata supplied by the sample provider and were not determined by assay-based typing.

At one collaborating source in Seattle, patients were enrolled during active infection and were followed longitudinally through the course of disease. The collaborating institutions used their own protocols to collect whole blood in K2EDTA tubes. Collaborator samples were shipped for TCRbeta analysis as frozen whole blood, isolated PBMCs, or DNA extracted from either sample type. TCRbeta CDR3 regions were amplified from genomic DNA by means of the immunoSEQ Assay, a bias-controlled multiplex PCR. As for the original processing: The number of nucleated cells in each sample was estimated by amplification of reference gene primers within the assay. Sequence reads were collapsed and filtered to measure the absolute abundance of every unique TCRbeta CDR3 rearrangement. For each sample, productive Simpson clonality was calculated as the square root of Simpson's diversity index across productive rearrangements. TCRdb's version of the immuneACCESS table is confined to in-frame rearrangements and falls short of the full clone set. An unresolved V gene accounts for under half of the shortfall where checked; the remainder is of unknown origin. The V and J calls and the clone size are those of that table, but D and trimming were determined from the DNA. The table for this sample lists some 200,000 clones; 80% to 90% of them were counted only once. The biggest ten clones account for roughly a tenth of the sample.

The research as a whole found: The quantity of clinical and demographic metadata differed by source and by participant and was supplied without curation.

Based on the germline V gene, the CDR1 and CDR2 sequences are SGHTA and FQGTGA. V lost 5 bases and J lost 0 bases; the stretch between them is 7 bases long. The CDR3 sequence holds 13 residues, the cysteine and phenylalanine included. The DNA shown is the 39-base CDR3, in frame from base 1. Sample: peripheral blood. The receptor's source is a woman aged 80 or older with COVID-19, enrolled during active disease. The rearranged chain carries TRBV7-3 and TRBJ1-1, with no reliable assignment of the D segment. This receptor carries the CDR3 CASSQQMNTEAFF. The DNA sequence is as follows: TGTGCCAGCAGCCAACAGATGAACACTGAAGCTTTCTTT.